The 27 T cell receptor beta chains below come from one sample, sequenced in a study of blood T cells in healthy people across ages. A J-beta primer mix and a sample-barcoded 5' primer were used in a second PCR of roughly 7 to 12 cycles. MiXCR, applied by TCRdb to the 5' RACE reads, yields one record per CDR3 protein. Among 780,000 or so distinct CDR3 sequences, roughly 25% were seen once, and the ten largest hold roughly 3.5%. These data were also reused for a study on T cells of mothers and their children.

Sequencing was carried out using blood. The receptor source for this set is a boy aged 5-17 years in good health.

The rearrangement links TRBV6-6 to TRBJ1-4; D gene ambiguous. This CDR3 spans 16 amino acids. Germline V gene sequence: CDR1 MNHNY, CDR2 SVGAGI (reference sequence). V was pared by 4 bases and J by 6 bases, with 18 bases between. Written as DNA, the CDR3 is TGTGCCAGCAGTTCGTCCCTTACGGTCGGGGATGAAAAACTGTTTTTT. It is translated as CASSSSLTVGDEKLFF.

The table lists this clonotype with a few counts. The chain has TRBV7-2 and TRBJ2-6; D gene unclear. Trimming took off 1 base at V and 0 bases at J, with 10 bases between the two ends. CDR1 SGHTA and CDR2 FQGNSA come from the germline V gene. CDR3 length: 17 amino acids. The CDR3 spells CASSLDGAYSGANVLTF. DNA for the CDR3: TGTGCCAGCAGCTTAGATGGTGCCTACTCTGGGGCCAACGTCCTGACTTTC.

This clonotype was seen more than once but under ten times. This sequence joins TRBV20-1 and TRBJ2-5; no clear D. V gave up 4 bases and J gave up 1 base, with 7 bases separating them. CDR1 and CDR2 from the germline V gene are DFQATT and SNEGSKA (reference sequence). The CDR3 consists of 12 residues. The chain's CDR3 is CSAIGFQETQYF. CDR3 nucleotide sequence: TGCAGTGCTATAGGATTCCAAGAGACCCAGTACTTC.

The CDR3 coding sequence is TGTGCCAGCAGCCTTGAGATACAACAGTACTTC. This sequence encodes CASSLEIQQYF. This chain uses TRBV7-2 with TRBJ2-5; D is unclear. Trimming took 5 bases from V and 11 from J, leaving 12 bases between them. Germline V CDR1 and CDR2: SGHTA, FQGNSA. The CDR3 is made up of 11 amino acids.

The chain couples TRBV6-6 to TRBJ1-5; D is perhaps TRBD1 (6 bases). Per germline, CDR1 MNHNY and CDR2 SVGAGI (reference sequence). This CDR3 contains 16 residues. The germline V and J ends were trimmed by 2 bases and 4 bases, with 15 bases remaining between them. The CDR3 spells CASSYLPGEGNQPQHF. The DNA for the CDR3 is TGTGCCAGCAGTTACCTTCCAGGGGAGGGTAATCAGCCCCAGCATTTT.

The rearrangement uses TRBV14 and TRBJ1-2, with 11 bases identical to TRBD1. The CDR3 extends over 16 amino acids. The ends lost 4 bases at V and 4 bases at J; junction bases unmatched: 8. Germline loops: CDR1 SGHDN, CDR2 FVKESK. CDR3 protein: CASSPMSGTGGYGYTF. Here the CDR3 DNA reads TGTGCCAGCAGCCCGATGTCCGGGACAGGGGGCTATGGCTACACCTTC.

CDR3 region: CASRPGGPTYEQYF. For the CDR3, the DNA is TGTGCCAGCAGGCCGGGGGGACCAACCTACGAGCAGTACTTC. The V and J genes are TRBV28 and TRBJ2-5; 7 bases agree with TRBD2. The J call could be wrong; TRBJ2-7 is a better fit for the DNA end. The V gene's germline CDR1 is MDHEN and CDR2 SYDVKM. The CDR3 totals 14 residues.

The rearrangement uses TRBV24-1 and TRBJ2-5, with 10 bases lining up with TRBD2. The end of the DNA is better explained by TRBJ2-1, so the J call may be wrong. CDR3 length: 17 amino acids. Germline assignment: CDR1 KGHDR and CDR2 SFDVKD. CDR3 sequence reads: CATSDFASGSLINEQFF. The CDR3 nucleotides read TGTGCCACCAGTGATTTTGCTAGCGGGAGTTTAATCAATGAGCAGTTCTTC.

This clonotype has a handful of counts. This rearrangement joins TRBV5-1 to TRBJ2-7, with 8 positions matching TRBD1. V was pared by 0 bases and J by 3 bases, with 5 bases of the junction left unmatched. Germline V gene data show CDR1 as SGHRS and CDR2 as YFSETQ. CDR3 size: 15 residues. The CDR3 loop is CASSLEGQVDYEQYF. The CDR3 bases are TGCGCCAGCAGCTTGGAGGGACAGGTGGACTACGAGCAGTACTTC.

This clonotype has a handful of counts. This chain uses TRBV7-2 with TRBJ2-3; 7 nucleotides match TRBD2. Germline V gene lookup returns CDR1 SGHTA and CDR2 FQGNSA. Trimming removed 5 bases from V and 0 bases from J; junction bases left unmatched: 8. The CDR3 consists of 16 residues. Here the CDR3 DNA reads TGTGCCAGCAGCCGACCTAGCGGACGCAGCACAGATACGCAGTATTTT. Amino acids: CASSRPSGRSTDTQYF.

The chain has TRBV4-1 and TRBJ1-5; a weak D match, TRBD1 (5 bases). Looked up from germline, CDR1 is MGHRA and CDR2 is YSYEKL. V was clipped by 5 bases and J by 0 bases, with 14 bases between them. The CDR3 totals 16 residues. Here the CDR3 reads CASSELQGDSNQPQHF. As DNA, the CDR3 is TGCGCCAGCAGCGAACTCCAGGGAGATAGCAATCAGCCCCAGCATTTT.

Details on this clonotype: Germline is not matched at one junction end, which may reflect a read error. The chain employs TRBV5-1 and TRBJ1-4; D not certain. The length of the CDR3 is 14 residues. CDR1 and CDR2 from the germline V gene are SGHRS and YFSETQ. The CDR3 nucleotides read TGCGCCAGCAGCCCTGGCAGCGGTGGTGAAAAACCGTTTTTT. Its protein is CASSPGSGGEKPFF. Full variable domain (missing parts from reference TRBV5-1 and TRBJ1-4): KAGVTQTPRYLIKTRGQQVTLSCSPISGHRSVSWYQQTPGQGLQFLFEYFSETQRNKGNFPGRFSGRQFSNSRSEMNVSTLELGDSALYLCASSPGSGGEKPFFGSGTQLSVL.

This clonotype showed up just a few times. This chain links TRBV3-1 with TRBJ1-5; D is uncertain. Germline V gene data show CDR1 as LGHDT and CDR2 as YNNKEL (reference sequence). Trimming shortened V by 0 bases and J by 5 bases, and 8 bases separated the two germline ends. This CDR3 spans 14 amino acids. DNA of the CDR3: TGTGCCAGCAGCCAAGATAGCGGTTATCAGCCCCAGCATTTT. This sequence encodes CASSQDSGYQPQHF. Full variable domain (remainder filled in from reference TRBV3-1 and TRBJ1-5): DTAVSQTPKYLVTQMGNDKSIKCEQNLGHDTMYWYKQDSKKFLKIMFSYNNKELIINETVPNRFSPKSPDKAHLNLHINSLELGDSAVYFCASSQDSGYQPQHFGDGTRLSIL.

The chain recombines TRBV10-3 with TRBJ2-5; D remains unclear. With the DNA end fitting TRBJ2-7 better, the J assignment may be wrong. The CDR3 consists of 16 residues. Germline V gene sequence: CDR1 ENHRY, CDR2 SYGVKD. The CDR3 reads CAISENRYRLRYEQYF. The CDR3 bases are TGTGCCATCAGTGAGAATCGGTATAGGCTCCGCTACGAGCAGTACTTC.

Only a few counts were recorded for this clonotype. V is TRBV2 and J is TRBJ2-1; D call uncertain. Germline CDR1 SNHLY, CDR2 FYNNEI. V gave up 6 bases and J gave up 10 bases, with 13 bases separating them. The CDR3 is made up of 12 amino acids. As DNA, the CDR3 is TGTGCCAGCAGGCCCCCCTGGAAGGAGCAGTTCTTC. This translates into CASRPPWKEQFF.

The chain is built from TRBV5-1 and TRBJ2-5; the match to TRBD1 covers 8 bases. This CDR3 comprises 17 residues. Germline V CDR1 and CDR2: SGHRS, YFSETQ. Trimming took 4 bases from V and 0 from J; bases not matched to a gene: 11. The CDR3: CASSLTGVGVDQETQYF. DNA for the CDR3: TGCGCCAGCAGCCTGACAGGGGTTGGGGTTGACCAAGAGACCCAGTACTTC.

This clonotype was counted a single time. A clone one base away is much larger, so this may be a read error. This chain joins TRBV12-3 or TRBV12-4 and TRBJ2-5, with D unclear. The CDR3 length is 14 residues. CDR3 coding DNA: TGTGCCAGCAGTTATAGTCGAGTGAGAGAGAGCCAGTACTTC. The encoded protein is CASSYSRVRESQYF.

The rearrangement joins TRBV11-3 to TRBJ2-1, with a weak D call TRBD2 (7 bases). The CDR3 is 16 residues long. The V end lost 0 bases, the J end lost 5 bases, and 14 bases lay between the germline ends. Germline CDR1 is SGHNT and CDR2 is YENEEA. The CDR3: CASSLEGGRTNNEQFF. The CDR3 nucleotides read TGTGCCAGCAGCTTAGAGGGGGGGCGAACGAACAATGAGCAGTTCTTC. Supplemented by reference TRBV11-3 and TRBJ2-1, the full variable domain reads EAGVVQSPRYKIIEKKQPVAFWCNPISGHNTLYWYLQNLGQGPELLIRYENEEAVDDSQLPKDRFSAERLKGVDSTLKIQPAELGDSAVYLCASSLEGGRTNNEQFFGPGTRLTVL.

The genes are TRBV13 and TRBJ1-3, with D unresolved. V shed 1 base and J shed 8 bases, with 12 bases lying between them. The CDR3 runs to 14 residues. Germline V CDR1 and CDR2: PRHDT, FYEKMQ (reference sequence). This chain's CDR3 is CASSLERATDTIYF. The CDR3, as DNA: TGTGCCAGCAGCTTAGAGAGGGCGACGGACACCATATATTTT.

This clonotype was recorded a few times. J is TRBJ2-7 and V is TRBV20-1, with D unclear. This CDR3 comprises 12 residues. The V gene's germline CDR1 is DFQATT and CDR2 SNEGSKA (reference sequence). V dropped 2 bases and J dropped 3 bases, with 8 bases sitting between them. This chain's CDR3 is CSARPLDYEQYF. The CDR3 coding sequence is TGCAGTGCTAGACCCCTGGACTACGAGCAGTACTTC.

The chain has TRBV5-6 and TRBJ2-3, with TRBD1 identical over 11 bases. Per the germline V gene, CDR1 is SGHDT and CDR2 is YYEEEE. The CDR3 consists of 18 residues. The trim removed 4 bases at V and 4 bases at J, leaving 14 bases unmatched. The CDR3 protein is CASSGDTPGQGVPDTQYF. The DNA of the CDR3 is TGTGCCAGCAGCGGAGACACACCGGGACAGGGGGTCCCAGATACGCAGTATTTT. The variable domain in full, with the rest retrieved from reference TRBV5-6 and TRBJ2-3, is DAGVTQSPTHLIKTRGQQVTLRCSPKSGHDTVSWYQQALGQGPQFIFQYYEEEERQRGNFPDRFSGHQFPNYSSELNVNALLLGDSALYLCASSGDTPGQGVPDTQYFGPGTRLTVL.

This rearrangement joins TRBV3-1 to TRBJ2-5, with D possibly TRBD2 on 5 matching bases. Germline-derived CDR1 and CDR2 are LGHDT and YNNKEL (reference sequence). The CDR3 length is 14 residues. V lost 1 base to trimming and J lost 7 bases, with 13 bases between them. The CDR3 spells CASSQVLEGVTQYF. For the CDR3, the DNA is TGTGCCAGCAGCCAAGTCTTAGAGGGTGTGACCCAGTACTTC.

A few counts support this clonotype. The V call is TRBV21-1, the J call TRBJ2-3; the table's D call, TRBD2, was not checked against the DNA. TRBV21-1 is designated a pseudogene. The CDR3 consists of 19 residues. The CDR3 DNA follows: TGTGCCAGCAGCAATCCAGGCGGACTACGGCGGGATAGGTCCGGTACGCAGTATTTT. This translates into CASSNPGGLRRDRSGTQYF.

The chain links TRBV6-2 or TRBV6-3 to TRBJ2-1; 9 nucleotides line up with TRBD2. Germline lookup yields CDR1 MNHEY and CDR2 SVGEGT. The CDR3 loop spans 18 amino acids. V gave up 0 bases and J gave up 1 base; unmatched junction bases: 7. CDR3 amino acids: CASSYSRGSGGSYNEQFF. As DNA, the CDR3 is TGTGCCAGCAGTTACTCGAGGGGTAGCGGGGGTTCCTACAATGAGCAGTTCTTC.

This clonotype was counted between two and nine times. This chain connects TRBV11-2 to TRBJ1-4; D not resolved. CDR3 length: 12 residues. Per the germline V gene, CDR1 is SGHAT and CDR2 is FQNNGV. The V and J ends lost 5 bases and 8 bases respectively, with 9 bases between them. The CDR3 DNA sequence: TGTGCCAGCAGCCGTGTCTACGAAAAACTGTTTTTT. Translation gives CASSRVYEKLFF.

The chain uses TRBV7-6 and TRBJ2-2; the match to TRBD2 covers 11 bases. Losses at the gene ends were 5 bases for V and 4 bases for J; bases not matched to a gene: 6. CDR3 length equals 16 residues. Per germline, CDR1 SGHVS and CDR2 FNYEAQ. CDR3 region: CASSSMGLAATGELFF. The CDR3 DNA sequence: TGTGCCAGCAGCAGCATGGGACTAGCGGCCACCGGGGAGCTGTTTTTT.

This clonotype was seen repeatedly, ten times or more. The chain combines TRBV6-1 with TRBJ2-5, with TRBD2 as a possible D gene (5 bases). The end of the DNA fits TRBJ2-7 better, so the J call may be wrong. CDR1 and CDR2 from the germline V gene are MNHNS and SASEGT. The CDR3 is made up of 12 amino acids. CDR3 bases: TGTGCCAGCAGTGGAACTAGGGCCGAGCAGTACTTC. Translated, it gives CASSGTRAEQYF.